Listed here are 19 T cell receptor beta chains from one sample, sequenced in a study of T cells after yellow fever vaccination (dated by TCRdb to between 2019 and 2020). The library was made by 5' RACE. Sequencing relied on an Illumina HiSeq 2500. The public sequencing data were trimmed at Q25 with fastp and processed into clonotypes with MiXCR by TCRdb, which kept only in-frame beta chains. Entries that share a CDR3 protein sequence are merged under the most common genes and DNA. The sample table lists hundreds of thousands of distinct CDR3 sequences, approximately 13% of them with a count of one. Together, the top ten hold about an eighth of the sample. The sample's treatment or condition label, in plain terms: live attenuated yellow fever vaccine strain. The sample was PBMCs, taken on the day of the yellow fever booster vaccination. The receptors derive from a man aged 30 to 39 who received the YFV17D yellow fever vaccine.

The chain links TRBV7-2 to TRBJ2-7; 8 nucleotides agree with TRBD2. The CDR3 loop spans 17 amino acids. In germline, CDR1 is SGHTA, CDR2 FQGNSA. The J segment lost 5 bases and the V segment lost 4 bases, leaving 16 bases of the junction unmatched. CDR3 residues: CASSSRIISGSANEQYF. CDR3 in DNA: TGTGCCAGCAGCTCCCGCATAATCAGCGGGAGTGCAAACGAGCAGTACTTC.

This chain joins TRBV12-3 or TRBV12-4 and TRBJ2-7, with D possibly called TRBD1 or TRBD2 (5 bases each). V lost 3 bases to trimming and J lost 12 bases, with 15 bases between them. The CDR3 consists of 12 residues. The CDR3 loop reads CASSFPGTARYF. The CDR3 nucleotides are TGTGCCAGCAGTTTCCCCGGGACCGCCCGGTACTTC.

DNA of the CDR3: TGTGCCAGCAGGACTTACAGGGTCCGCTCCTATAATTCACCCCTCCACTTT. Translation gives CASRTYRVRSYNSPLHF. The V and J genes are TRBV27 and TRBJ1-6, with D tentatively TRBD1 (6 bases). Germline V lookup: CDR1 MNHEY, CDR2 SMNVEV (reference sequence). The CDR3 covers 17 residues. Trimming cost V 6 bases and J 0 bases, with 15 bases left between them.

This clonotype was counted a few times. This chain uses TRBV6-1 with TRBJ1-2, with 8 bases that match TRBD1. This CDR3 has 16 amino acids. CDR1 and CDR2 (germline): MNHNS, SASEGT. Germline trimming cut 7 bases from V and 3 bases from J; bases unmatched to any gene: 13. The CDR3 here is CASTSGGPRKDYGYTF. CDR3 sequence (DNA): TGTGCCAGCACCTCAGGGGGCCCCAGAAAAGACTATGGCTACACCTTC.

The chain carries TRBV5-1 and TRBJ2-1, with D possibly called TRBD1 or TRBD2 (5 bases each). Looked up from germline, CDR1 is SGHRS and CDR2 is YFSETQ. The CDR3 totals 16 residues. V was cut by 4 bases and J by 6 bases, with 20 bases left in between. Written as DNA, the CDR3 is TGCGCCAGCAGCCCCGGGACCCCCCGAGGGTTCAATGAGCAGTTCTTC. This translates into CASSPGTPRGFNEQFF.

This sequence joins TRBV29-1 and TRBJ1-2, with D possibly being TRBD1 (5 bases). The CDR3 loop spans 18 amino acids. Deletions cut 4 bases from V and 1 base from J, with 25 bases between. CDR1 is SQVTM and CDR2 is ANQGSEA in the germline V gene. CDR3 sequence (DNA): TGCAGCGTTGCCAGGGCCGGGACCCAGCCCCTTAATAACTATGGCTACACCTTC. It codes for CSVARAGTQPLNNYGYTF.

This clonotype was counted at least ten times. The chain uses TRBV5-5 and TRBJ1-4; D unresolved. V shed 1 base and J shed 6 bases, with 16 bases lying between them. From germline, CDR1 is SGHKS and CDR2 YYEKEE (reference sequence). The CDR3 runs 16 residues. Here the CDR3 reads CASSLRLEQTYEKLFF. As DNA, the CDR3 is TGTGCCAGCAGCTTGAGACTGGAACAGACCTATGAAAAACTGTTTTTT.

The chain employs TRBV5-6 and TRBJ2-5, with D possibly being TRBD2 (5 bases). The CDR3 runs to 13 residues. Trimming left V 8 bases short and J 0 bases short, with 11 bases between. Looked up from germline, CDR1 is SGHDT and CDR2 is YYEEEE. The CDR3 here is CASAERNQETQYF. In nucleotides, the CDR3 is TGTGCCAGTGCAGAGCGGAACCAAGAGACCCAGTACTTC.

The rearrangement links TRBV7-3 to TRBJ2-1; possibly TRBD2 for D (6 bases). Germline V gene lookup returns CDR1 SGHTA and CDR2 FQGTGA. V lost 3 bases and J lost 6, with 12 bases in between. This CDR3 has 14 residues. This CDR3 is CASSFKSGPNEQFF. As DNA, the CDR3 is TGTGCCAGCAGCTTTAAGAGCGGGCCCAATGAGCAGTTCTTC.

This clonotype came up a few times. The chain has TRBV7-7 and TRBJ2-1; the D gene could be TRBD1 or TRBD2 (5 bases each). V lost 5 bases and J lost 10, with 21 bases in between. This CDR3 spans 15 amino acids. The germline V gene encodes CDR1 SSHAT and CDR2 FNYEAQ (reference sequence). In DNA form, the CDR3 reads TGTGCCAGCAGCCGATCCGGGGCCTCCTCAGGCGAGCAGTTCTTC. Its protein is CASSRSGASSGEQFF.

CDR3: CASSQVNLVSTDTQYF. CDR3 nucleotide sequence: TGCGCCAGCAGCCAAGTTAATTTGGTCAGCACAGATACGCAGTATTTT. V usage is TRBV4-1 and J usage is TRBJ2-3; D is ambiguous. CDR3 length: 16 amino acids. Trimming stripped 1 base from V and 0 bases from J, with 11 bases between. The germline V gene encodes CDR1 MGHRA and CDR2 YSYEKL.

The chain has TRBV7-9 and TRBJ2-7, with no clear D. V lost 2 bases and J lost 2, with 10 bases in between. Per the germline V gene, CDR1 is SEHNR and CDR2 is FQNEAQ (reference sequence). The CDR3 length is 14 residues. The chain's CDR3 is CASSLHTGTYEQYF. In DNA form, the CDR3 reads TGTGCCAGCAGCTTACATACCGGAACCTACGAGCAGTACTTC.

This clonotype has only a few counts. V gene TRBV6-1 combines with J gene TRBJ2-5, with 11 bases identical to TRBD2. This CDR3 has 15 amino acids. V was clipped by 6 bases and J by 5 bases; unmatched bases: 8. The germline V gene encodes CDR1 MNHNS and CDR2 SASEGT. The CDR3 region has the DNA TGTGCCAGCAGGCTTAGCGGGGGGGGAGGGGAGACCCAGTACTTC. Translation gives CASRLSGGGGETQYF.

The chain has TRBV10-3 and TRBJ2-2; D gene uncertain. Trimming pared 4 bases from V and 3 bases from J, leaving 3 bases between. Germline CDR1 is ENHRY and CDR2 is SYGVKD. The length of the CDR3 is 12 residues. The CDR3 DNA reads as TGTGCCATCAGTGTTGACACCGGGGAGCTGTTTTTT. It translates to CAISVDTGELFF.

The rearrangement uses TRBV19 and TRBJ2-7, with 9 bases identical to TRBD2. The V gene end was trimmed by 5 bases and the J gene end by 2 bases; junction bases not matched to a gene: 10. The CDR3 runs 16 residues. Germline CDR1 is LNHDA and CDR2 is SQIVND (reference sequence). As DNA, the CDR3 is TGTGCCAGTAGTGATGCGGGAGGGCCGGCCCCCTACGAGCAGTACTTC. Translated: CASSDAGGPAPYEQYF.

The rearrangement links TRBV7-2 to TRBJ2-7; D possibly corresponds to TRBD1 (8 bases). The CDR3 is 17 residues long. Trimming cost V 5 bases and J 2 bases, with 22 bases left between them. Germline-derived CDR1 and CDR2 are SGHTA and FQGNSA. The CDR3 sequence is CASSQRGGRGPTYEQYF. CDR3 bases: TGTGCCAGCAGCCAAAGGGGGGGCAGGGGGCCAACCTACGAGCAGTACTTC.

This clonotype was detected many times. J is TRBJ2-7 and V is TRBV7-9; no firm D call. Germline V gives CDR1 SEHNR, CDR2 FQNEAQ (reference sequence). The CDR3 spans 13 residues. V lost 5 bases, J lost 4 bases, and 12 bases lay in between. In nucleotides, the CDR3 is TGTGCCAGCAGCCCTAGATCAGGATACGAGCAGTACTTC. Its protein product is CASSPRSGYEQYF.

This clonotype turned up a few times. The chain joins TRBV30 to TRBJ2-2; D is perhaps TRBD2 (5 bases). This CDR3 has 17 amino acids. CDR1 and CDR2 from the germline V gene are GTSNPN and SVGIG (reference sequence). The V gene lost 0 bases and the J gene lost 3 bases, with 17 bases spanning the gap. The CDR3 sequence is CAWSVAWSGVYTGELFF. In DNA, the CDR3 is TGTGCCTGGAGTGTGGCCTGGAGCGGAGTTTACACCGGGGAGCTGTTTTTT.

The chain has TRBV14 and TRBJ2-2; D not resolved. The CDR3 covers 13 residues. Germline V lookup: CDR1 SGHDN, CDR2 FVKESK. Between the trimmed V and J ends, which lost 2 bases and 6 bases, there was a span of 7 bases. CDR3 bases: TGTGCCAGCAGCCAAAATTCCGCCGGGGAGCTGTTTTTT. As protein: CASSQNSAGELFF.